This paragraph reports one TCR beta chain. Assay: immunoSEQ multiplex PCR; the TCRdb copy retains only in-frame clones and omits some. The sample records tens of thousands of clones, about three quarters being singletons. The data were taken from a study of memory CD4+ T cells and cytomegalovirus serostatus. Per germline, CDR1 SGDLS and CDR2 YYNGEE. The CDR3 is made up of 13 amino acids. V was clipped by 4 bases and J by 0 bases, with 5 bases between them. The sort gate was single viable CD3+CD4+CD8-CD45RO+ cells for memory CD4+ T cells. Sequencing was performed on memory CD4+ T cells from blood. The clonotype was recovered from an adult in good health and CMV-seropositive. This chain links TRBV9 with TRBJ2-1; D is ambiguous. CDR3 nucleotides: TGTGCCAGCAGCCCAAGCTCCTACAATGAGCAGTTCTTC. Amino acids: CASSPSSYNEQFF.